A selection of T cell receptor beta chains follows, all from one sample in a study of early T cells in non-severe SARS-CoV-2 infection. Using its own MiXCR run on the 5' RACE reads, TCRdb lists one record per CDR3 protein. Of some 55,000 distinct CDR3 sequences listed, roughly 12% are singletons. Sequencing was performed on whole blood. These receptors came from an adult who was a healthcare worker with PCR-confirmed SARS-CoV-2 infection or an uninfected control (not recorded which). Both conserved end residues are trimmed from each CDR3. Some rows have no size entry. The others give once, few or many, or a class for an expanded clone.

J gene,clone size,V gene,CDR3 protein
TRBJ2-1,.,TRBV11-2,ASSLSLDEQF
TRBJ2-7,.,TRBV7-9,ASGAGEQY
TRBJ2-1,many,TRBV5-6,ASSLFPQGAPYNEQF
TRBJ2-3,.,TRBV3-1,ASSPRGGLTDTQY
TRBJ2-1,.,TRBV9,ASSATGASYNEQF
TRBJ2-4,many,TRBV11-2,ASSLAPRNIQY
TRBJ1-1,once,TRBV6-5,ASSYGQQTEAF
TRBJ2-1,many,TRBV20-1,SAIKDGLVHNEQF
TRBJ1-1,many,TRBV6-5,ASSYASWGRSNTEAF
TRBJ2-3,many,TRBV5-1,ASSHPEATQY
TRBJ1-2,few,TRBV6-4,ASSDWDKPVYGYT
TRBJ2-7,many,TRBV20-1,SARTLAGGSYEQY
TRBJ1-2,many,TRBV12-3/TRBV12-4,ASSLGPGNGYT
TRBJ2-5,many,TRBV4-2,ASSQVGRGGDQETQY
TRBJ1-6,many,TRBV2,ASSESRGAGFNSPLH
TRBJ1-1,many,TRBV5-4,ASGIQDLNTEAF
TRBJ2-3,medium-sized,TRBV7-2,ASSRSSGGAEDTQY
TRBJ2-7,few,TRBV5-5,ASSLETGAVYEQY
TRBJ1-4,few,TRBV10-1,ASSQTNEKLF
TRBJ1-5,many,TRBV6-5,ASRAPGGPNQPQH
TRBJ2-7,many,TRBV6-2/TRBV6-3,ASSSDRGYEQY
TRBJ2-3,.,TRBV7-3,ASSPREGADTQY